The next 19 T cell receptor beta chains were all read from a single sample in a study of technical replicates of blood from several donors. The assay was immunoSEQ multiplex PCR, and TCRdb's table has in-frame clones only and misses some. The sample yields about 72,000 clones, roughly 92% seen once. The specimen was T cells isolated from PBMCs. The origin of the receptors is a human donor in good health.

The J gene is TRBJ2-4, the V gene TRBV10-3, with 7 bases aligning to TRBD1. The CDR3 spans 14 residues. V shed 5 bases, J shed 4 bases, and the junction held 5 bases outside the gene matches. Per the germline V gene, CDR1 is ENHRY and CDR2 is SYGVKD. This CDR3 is CAISSDRTKNIQYF. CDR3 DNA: TGTGCCATCAGTTCGGACAGGACAAAAAACATTCAGTACTTC.

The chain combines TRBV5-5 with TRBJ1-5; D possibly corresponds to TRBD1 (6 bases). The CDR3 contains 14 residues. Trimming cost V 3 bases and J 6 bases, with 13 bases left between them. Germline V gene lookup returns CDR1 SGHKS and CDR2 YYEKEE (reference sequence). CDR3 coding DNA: TGTGCCAGCAGCTCAGGGCAGGGGACTCAGCCCCAGCATTTT. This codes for CASSSGQGTQPQHF.

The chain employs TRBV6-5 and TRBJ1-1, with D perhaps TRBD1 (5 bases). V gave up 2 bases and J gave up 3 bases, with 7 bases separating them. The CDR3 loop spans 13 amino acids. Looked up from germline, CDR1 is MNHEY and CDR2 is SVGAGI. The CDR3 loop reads CASSYRGDTEAFF. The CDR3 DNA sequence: TGTGCCAGCAGTTACAGGGGTGACACTGAAGCTTTCTTT.

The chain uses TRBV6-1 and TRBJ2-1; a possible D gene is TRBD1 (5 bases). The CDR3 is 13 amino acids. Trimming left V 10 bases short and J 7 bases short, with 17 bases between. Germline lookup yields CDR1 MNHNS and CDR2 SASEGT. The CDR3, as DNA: TGTGCCACCACCCTCTCACAGGAGAATGAGCAGTTCTTC. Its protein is CATTLSQENEQFF.

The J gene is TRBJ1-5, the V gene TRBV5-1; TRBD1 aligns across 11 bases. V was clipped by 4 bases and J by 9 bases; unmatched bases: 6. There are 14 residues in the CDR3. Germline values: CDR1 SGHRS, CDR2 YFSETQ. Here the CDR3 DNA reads TGCGCCAGCAGCGAGGGACAGGGGGTTTCGCCCCAGCATTTT. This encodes CASSEGQGVSPQHF. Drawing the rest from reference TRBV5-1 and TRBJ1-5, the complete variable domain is KAGVTQTPRYLIKTRGQQVTLSCSPISGHRSVSWYQQTPGQGLQFLFEYFSETQRNKGNFPGRFSGRQFSNSRSEMNVSTLELGDSALYLCASSEGQGVSPQHFGDGTRLSIL.

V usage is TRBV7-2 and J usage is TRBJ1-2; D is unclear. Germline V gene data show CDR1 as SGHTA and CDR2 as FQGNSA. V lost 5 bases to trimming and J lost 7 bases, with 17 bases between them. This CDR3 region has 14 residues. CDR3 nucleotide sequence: TGTGCCAGCAGCCCGACGGCACTAGGATCTGGCTACACCTTC. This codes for CASSPTALGSGYTF.

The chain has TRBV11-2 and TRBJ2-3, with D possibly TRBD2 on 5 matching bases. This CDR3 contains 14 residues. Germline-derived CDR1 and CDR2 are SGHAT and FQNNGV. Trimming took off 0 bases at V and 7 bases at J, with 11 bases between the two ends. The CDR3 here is CASSLDARENTQYF. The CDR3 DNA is TGTGCCAGCAGCTTAGATGCTCGGGAAAATACGCAGTATTTT.

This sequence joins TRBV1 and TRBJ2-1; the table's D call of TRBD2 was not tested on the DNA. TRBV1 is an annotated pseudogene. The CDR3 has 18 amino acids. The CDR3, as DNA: TGCACCAGCAGCCACCCCCTTCCCTTAGCGGGAGTGAAAAATGAGCAGTTCTTC. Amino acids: CTSSHPLPLAGVKNEQFF.

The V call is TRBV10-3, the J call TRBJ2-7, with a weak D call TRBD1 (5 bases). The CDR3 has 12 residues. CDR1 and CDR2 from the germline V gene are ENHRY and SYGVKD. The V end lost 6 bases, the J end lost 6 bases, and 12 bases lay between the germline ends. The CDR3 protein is CAIRDTLSEQYF. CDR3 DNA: TGTGCCATCAGGGACACTCTGAGCGAGCAGTACTTC.

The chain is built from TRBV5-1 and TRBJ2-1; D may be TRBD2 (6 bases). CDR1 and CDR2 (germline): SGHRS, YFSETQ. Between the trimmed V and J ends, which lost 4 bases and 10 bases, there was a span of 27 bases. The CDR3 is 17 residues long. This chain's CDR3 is CASSGVSGRVGMGEQFF. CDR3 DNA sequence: TGCGCCAGCAGCGGGGTGAGCGGGCGCGTCGGGATGGGGGAGCAGTTCTTC.

Here the CDR3 reads CASSLQGGHQPQHF. The CDR3 coding sequence is TGTGCCAGCAGTTTACAGGGAGGTCATCAGCCCCAGCATTTT. The chain links TRBV27 to TRBJ1-5; maybe TRBD1 (5 bases). This CDR3 spans 14 amino acids. CDR1 is MNHEY, CDR2 SMNVEV, per germline (reference sequence). Trimming took 2 bases from V and 5 from J, leaving 10 bases between them.

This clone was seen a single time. The CDR3 sequence is CASIKIGGRATEAFF. In DNA form, the CDR3 reads TGTGCCAGCATTAAAATCGGGGGGAGGGCTACTGAAGCTTTCTTT. The chain combines TRBV5-6 with TRBJ1-1; weak D call: TRBD1 (5 bases). V shed 6 bases and J shed 5 bases, with 20 bases lying between them. Germline-derived CDR1 and CDR2 are SGHDT and YYEEEE. The CDR3 contains 15 residues.

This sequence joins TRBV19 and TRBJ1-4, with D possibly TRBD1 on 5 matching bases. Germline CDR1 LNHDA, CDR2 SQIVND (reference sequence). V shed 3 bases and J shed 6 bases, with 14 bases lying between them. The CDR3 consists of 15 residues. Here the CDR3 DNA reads TGTGCCAGTAGTATCCGGGGGGAGCTGGATGAAAAACTGTTTTTT. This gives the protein CASSIRGELDEKLFF.

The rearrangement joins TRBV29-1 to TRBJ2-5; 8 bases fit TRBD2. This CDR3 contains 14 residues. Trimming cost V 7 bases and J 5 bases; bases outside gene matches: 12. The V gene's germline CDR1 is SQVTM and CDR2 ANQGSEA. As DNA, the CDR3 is TGCAGCGGGGAGGGGAAGCGGGAGCGGGAGACCCAGTACTTC. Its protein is CSGEGKRERETQYF.

CDR3 in DNA: TGTGCCAGCAGCTTAATATACAGGTCGTACGAGCAGTACTTC. Its protein is CASSLIYRSYEQYF. This chain links TRBV7-6 with TRBJ2-7; possible D gene TRBD1, 5 bases. CDR3 length equals 14 residues. Trimming removed 2 bases at V and 4 bases at J, with 12 bases between. CDR1 and CDR2 from the germline V gene are SGHVS and FNYEAQ. The entire variable domain, with the rest obtained from reference TRBV7-6 and TRBJ2-7, is as follows: GAGVSQSPRYKVTKRGQDVALRCDPISGHVSLYWYRQALGQGPEFLTYFNYEAQQDKSGLPNDRFSAERPEGSISTLTIQRTEQRDSAMYRCASSLIYRSYEQYFGPGTRLTVT.

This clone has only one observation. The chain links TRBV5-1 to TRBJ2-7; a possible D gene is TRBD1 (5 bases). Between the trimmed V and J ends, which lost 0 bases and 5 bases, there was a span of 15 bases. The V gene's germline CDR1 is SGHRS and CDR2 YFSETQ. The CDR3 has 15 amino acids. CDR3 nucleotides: TGCGCCAGCAGCTTGGTTGGCAGGGCCTACAACGAGCAGTACTTC. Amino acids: CASSLVGRAYNEQYF.

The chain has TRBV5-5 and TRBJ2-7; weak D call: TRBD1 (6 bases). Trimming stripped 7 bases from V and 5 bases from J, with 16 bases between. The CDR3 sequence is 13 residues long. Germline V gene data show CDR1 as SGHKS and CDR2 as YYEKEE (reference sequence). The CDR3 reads CASPGAPFDEQYF. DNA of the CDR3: TGTGCCAGCCCAGGGGCCCCATTTGACGAGCAGTACTTC. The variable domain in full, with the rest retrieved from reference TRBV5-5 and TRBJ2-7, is DAGVTQSPTHLIKTRGQQVTLRCSPISGHKSVSWYQQVLGQGPQFIFQYYEKEERGRGNFPDRFSARQFPNYSSELNVNALLLGDSALYLCASPGAPFDEQYFGPGTRLTVT.

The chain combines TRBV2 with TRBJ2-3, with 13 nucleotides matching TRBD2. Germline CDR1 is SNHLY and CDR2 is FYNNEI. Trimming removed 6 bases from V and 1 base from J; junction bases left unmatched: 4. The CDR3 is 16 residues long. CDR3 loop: CASRRGTSGGTDTQYF. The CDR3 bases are TGTGCCAGCAGGAGGGGGACTAGCGGGGGCACAGATACGCAGTATTTT.

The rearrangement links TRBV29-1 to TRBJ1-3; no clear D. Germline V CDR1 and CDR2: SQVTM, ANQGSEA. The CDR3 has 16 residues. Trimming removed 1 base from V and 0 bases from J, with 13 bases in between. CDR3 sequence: CSVEGYEGGSGNTIYF. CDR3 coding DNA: TGCAGCGTTGAAGGGTATGAGGGTGGCTCTGGAAACACCATATATTTT.